Listed below are T cell receptor beta chains from one sample, sequenced in a study of cytomegalovirus exposure and HLA in healthy donors. Produced via immunoSEQ multiplex PCR; TCRdb's table is partial and in-frame only. The data contain about 76,000 clones, 94% of them seen just once; the ten biggest clones take up around 0.65%. Sequencing input: PBMCs. All receptors come from a woman between 18 and 29 years old in good health and CMV-seronegative. The CDR3 runs from the conserved cysteine through the conserved F or W. The D gene is left open where the match is weak. Clone size, where shown, is once, few, many, or a class for clones that have expanded.

j_gene	abundance	d_gene	v_gene	CDR3aa	CDR3nt
TRBJ1-2	.	.	TRBV6-5	CASSYSVTGYGYTF	TGTGCCAGCAGTTACTCGGTAACAGGATATGGCTACACCTTC
TRBJ2-7	.	.	TRBV19	CASSQGSTGRFTYEQYF	TGTGCCAGTAGCCAGGGGTCGACGGGACGCTTCACCTACGAGCAGTACTTC
TRBJ2-5	.	.	TRBV6-1	CASSFSGTQYF	TGTGCCAGCAGTTTTAGTGGGACCCAGTACTTC
TRBJ2-2	.	TRBD1	TRBV28	CAVQGPNTGELFF	TGTGCCGTACAGGGGCCGAACACCGGGGAGCTGTTTTTT
TRBJ2-3	.	TRBD2	TRBV27	CASTPGTSGGADTQYF	TGTGCCAGCACGCCCGGGACTAGCGGGGGGGCAGATACGCAGTATTTT
TRBJ2-2	.	.	TRBV7-2	CASSSQRPGELFF	TGTGCCAGCAGCTCCCAGCGGCCCGGGGAGCTGTTTTTT
TRBJ2-2	.	TRBD2	TRBV9	CASSVEAGGVTGELFF	TGTGCCAGCAGCGTAGAGGCGGGGGGGGTAACCGGGGAGCTGTTTTTT
TRBJ2-5	.	TRBD2	TRBV29-1	CSGSGGLARGTQYF	TGCAGCGGTAGCGGGGGGCTCGCCCGGGGGACCCAGTACTTC
TRBJ1-2	.	.	TRBV19	CASSIPGSLNYGYTF	TGTGCCAGTAGTATACCAGGCAGCCTTAACTATGGCTACACCTTC
TRBJ2-1	.	.	TRBV5-4	CASSSGAGNSYNEQFF	TGTGCCAGCAGCTCAGGCGCGGGGAACTCCTACAATGAGCAGTTCTTC
TRBJ1-2	.	.	TRBV9	CASSQGVLYGYTF	TGTGCCAGCAGCCAAGGGGTCCTATATGGCTACACCTTC
TRBJ2-3	.	TRBD2	TRBV6-4	CASSAGTSLTDTQYF	TGTGCCAGCAGCGCCGGGACTAGCCTCACAGATACGCAGTATTTT
TRBJ1-4	.	TRBD1	TRBV18	CASSTRQGTNEKLFF	TGTGCCAGCTCAACCCGACAGGGCACTAATGAAAAACTGTTTTTT
TRBJ2-1	.	TRBD1	TRBV5-6	CASSDTGTGENEQFF	TGTGCCAGCAGCGACACCGGGACAGGGGAAAATGAGCAGTTCTTC
TRBJ1-1	.	TRBD1	TRBV18	CASSPMTGIVGNTEAFF	TGTGCCAGCTCACCAATGACAGGGATAGTCGGGAACACTGAAGCTTTCTTT
TRBJ1-3	.	TRBD1	TRBV18	CASSPGQGPGNTIYF	TGTGCCAGCTCACCTGGACAGGGCCCGGGAAACACCATATATTTT
TRBJ1-1	once	TRBD1	TRBV5-1	CASNNPGTGRAEAFF	TGCGCCAGCAATAACCCCGGGACAGGTCGGGCTGAAGCTTTCTTT
TRBJ1-2	.	.	TRBV7-9	CASSPTRFTGESVSYTF	TGTGCCAGCAGCCCAACCCGGTTTACAGGTGAAAGCGTGAGCTACACCTTC
TRBJ1-6	.	.	TRBV5-8	CASSVRVTYNSPLHF	TGTGCCAGCAGCGTCAGGGTTACCTATAATTCACCCCTCCACTTT
TRBJ1-2	.	TRBD1	TRBV27	CASRDRGRGYGYTF	TGTGCCAGCAGGGACAGGGGGCGCGGCTATGGCTACACCTTC
TRBJ2-7	.	.	TRBV21-1	CASSNFTGSSYEQYF	TGTGCCAGCAGCAATTTCACAGGCAGCTCCTACGAGCAGTACTTC
TRBJ2-1	.	TRBD2	TRBV5-4	CASSLVTRGGPNEQFF	TGTGCCAGCAGCTTGGTAACGCGGGGGGGCCCCAATGAGCAGTTCTTC
TRBJ1-2	.	.	TRBV7-2	CASSLGGGVLVGYTF	TGTGCCAGCAGCTTAGGTGGAGGGGTTCTAGTTGGCTACACCTTC
TRBJ1-2	.	TRBD1	TRBV10-1	CASIGTGGPNYGYTF	TGCGCCAGCATCGGGACAGGGGGACCAAACTATGGCTACACCTTC
TRBJ1-2	once	TRBD1	TRBV7-8	CASSLTDRGHGYTF	TGTGCCAGCAGCTTAACTGACAGGGGGCATGGCTACACCTTC
TRBJ1-6	.	.	TRBV6-6	CASSFVLGGNSPLHF	TGTGCCAGCAGTTTCGTTCTAGGGGGAAATTCACCCCTCCACTTT
TRBJ1-2	.	TRBD1	TRBV28	CASSPPGTAYYGYTF	TGTGCCAGCAGTCCCCCCGGGACAGCATACTATGGCTACACCTTC
TRBJ2-1	once	.	TRBV6-5	CASSGFPIQNEQFF	TGTGCCAGCAGCGGGTTTCCAATCCAGAATGAGCAGTTCTTC
TRBJ1-5	.	.	TRBV5-4	CASSPGGGNQPQHF	TGTGCCAGCAGCCCTGGGGGGGGCAATCAGCCCCAGCATTTT
TRBJ2-7	.	TRBD2	TRBV7-3	CASSLSRGESYEQYF	TGTGCCAGCAGCTTATCACGGGGGGAATCCTACGAGCAGTACTTC
TRBJ1-2	.	.	TRBV7-9	CASSLRDGGYGYTF	TGTGCCAGCAGCTTAAGAGACGGAGGATATGGCTACACCTTC
TRBJ2-5	.	.	TRBV6-6	CASSHGGGHETQYF	TGTGCCAGCAGTCATGGAGGGGGCCATGAGACCCAGTACTTC
TRBJ2-3	few	TRBD2	TRBV7-2	CASSRLAGAGDTQYF	TGTGCCAGCAGTCGACTAGCGGGGGCCGGGGATACGCAGTATTTT
TRBJ1-1	.	TRBD1	TRBV19	CASSMTARGLQNTEAFF	TGTGCCAGTAGTATGACCGCGAGGGGGCTCCAGAACACTGAAGCTTTCTTT
TRBJ2-1	.	TRBD1	TRBV27	CASSTTGVLLYNEQFF	TGTGCCAGCAGTACCACAGGGGTCCTGCTTTACAATGAGCAGTTCTTC
TRBJ1-6	.	.	TRBV7-9	CASSLASGVNSPLHF	TGTGCCAGCAGCTTAGCGTCAGGGGTTAATTCACCCCTCCACTTT
TRBJ2-7	.	TRBD1	TRBV5-4	CASSWGQGFYEQYF	TGTGCCAGCAGCTGGGGACAGGGCTTTTACGAGCAGTACTTC
TRBJ1-2	.	TRBD1	TRBV19	CASSWGTAYGYTF	TGTGCCAGTAGTTGGGGGACAGCCTATGGCTACACCTTC
TRBJ1-5	.	.	TRBV6-1	CASSEAERYNQPQHF	TGTGCCAGCAGTGAAGCGGAGCGTTACAATCAGCCCCAGCATTTT
TRBJ2-1	.	.	TRBV10-3	CAIRTGDGNEQFF	TGTGCCATCAGGACGGGGGATGGCAATGAGCAGTTCTTC
TRBJ2-3	.	.	TRBV30	CAWSTGGGRDTQYF	TGTGCCTGGAGTACTGGGGGGGGCCGGGATACGCAGTATTTT
TRBJ2-1	.	.	TRBV25-1	CASQSYEQFF	TGTGCCAGCCAGTCGTATGAGCAGTTCTTC
TRBJ1-4	.	TRBD1	TRBV6-7	CASGGGAGHEKLFF	TGTGCCAGCGGAGGGGGCGCCGGGCATGAAAAACTGTTTTTT
TRBJ2-7	.	TRBD1	TRBV18	CASSPRDRAAYEQYF	TGTGCCAGCTCACCAAGGGACAGGGCGGCCTACGAGCAGTACTTC
TRBJ2-1	.	TRBD2	TRBV5-6	CASSGTSGNYNEQFF	TGTGCCAGCAGCGGTACTAGCGGAAACTACAATGAGCAGTTCTTC
TRBJ1-6	.	.	TRBV20-1	CSASRSPLHF	TGCAGTGCCTCGAGGTCACCCCTCCACTTT
TRBJ1-3	few	TRBD1	TRBV25-1	CASSSTGVLGNTIYF	TGTGCCAGCAGTTCGACAGGGGTTTTGGGAAACACCATATATTTT
TRBJ2-1	once	TRBD1	TRBV11-3	CASSSGQRNEQFF	TGTGCCAGCAGCTCGGGACAGAGAAATGAGCAGTTCTTC
TRBJ1-1	.	TRBD1	TRBV9	CASSDTGGGKAFF	TGTGCCAGCAGCGACACAGGGGGCGGAAAAGCTTTCTTT
TRBJ2-2	.	.	TRBV7-6	CASSPGTNTGELFF	TGTGCCAGCAGCCCCGGGACTAACACCGGGGAGCTGTTTTTT
TRBJ1-5	.	.	TRBV4-2	CASGGGCSNQPQHF	TGTGCCAGCGGGGGGGGGTGCAGCAATCAGCCCCAGCATTTT
TRBJ1-2	.	.	TRBV20-1	CSVELYGYTF	TGCAGTGTGGAGCTCTATGGCTACACCTTC
TRBJ1-2	.	.	TRBV6-5	CASSYSYRGAGYTF	TGTGCCAGCAGTTACTCGTATAGAGGTGCTGGCTACACCTTC
TRBJ2-7	.	.	TRBV11-2	CASSLQLRIPEQYF	TGTGCCAGCAGCTTACAATTGCGCATTCCCGAGCAGTACTTC
TRBJ1-1	.	.	TRBV18	CASSPPNSMNTEAFF	TGTGCCAGCTCACCACCGAACAGCATGAACACTGAAGCTTTCTTT
TRBJ2-3	few	.	TRBV30	CAWRILALNTQYF	TGTGCCTGGAGGATTCTAGCTCTGAATACGCAGTATTTT
TRBJ2-7	once	TRBD1	TRBV7-9	CASSSGQGAREQYF	TGTGCCAGCAGCTCGGGACAGGGAGCGCGGGAGCAGTACTTC
TRBJ1-2	.	.	TRBV5-1	CASRGEGNGYTF	TGCGCCAGCAGAGGGGAAGGCAATGGCTACACCTTC
TRBJ1-5	.	.	TRBV28	CASSLRQGQQPQHF	TGTGCCAGCAGTTTAAGGCAGGGGCAGCAGCCCCAGCATTTT